A single sample gave rise to the 32 T cell receptor beta chains below, sequenced in a study of CD8+ T cells in alopecia areata. Following RNA extraction, reverse transcription yielded cDNA that acted as the sequencing template. Generated by immunoSEQ multiplex PCR, the TCRdb table keeps only in-frame clones and is missing some. Of around 200,000 clones listed, roughly 53% were seen once; the top ten hold roughly a tenth. Treatment indicated: oral pan-JAK inhibitor, 5-10 mg twice daily. Sequencing used CD8+ T cells sorted from blood, obtained at week 24, from a patient treated with tofacitinib. Receptor source: a human donor with alopecia areata.

The J gene is TRBJ2-3, the V gene TRBV29-1; no firm D call. Trimming removed 5 bases from V and 2 bases from J, with 5 bases in between. The CDR3 has 11 residues. Germline loops: CDR1 SQVTM, CDR2 ANQGSEA. CDR3 amino acids: CSVLDTDTQYF. The CDR3 DNA sequence: TGCAGCGTTCTCGACACAGATACGCAGTATTTT.

This clone was seen a few times. This chain links TRBV4-3 with TRBJ2-7; D possibly corresponds to TRBD2 (6 bases). V lost 3 bases and J lost 4, with 13 bases in between. The CDR3 has 14 amino acids. Germline values: CDR1 LGHNA, CDR2 YSLEER. The CDR3 loop is CASSQVLGTYEQYF. In nucleotides, the CDR3 is TGCGCCAGCAGCCAGGTCCTCGGGACTTACGAGCAGTACTTC.

CDR3 amino acids: CASSDTGTTPSNYGYTF. In DNA form, the CDR3 reads TGTGCCAGCAGTGATACCGGGACTACTCCTTCTAACTATGGCTACACCTTC. The genes are TRBV2 and TRBJ1-2, with TRBD1 as a possible D gene (5 bases). This CDR3 contains 17 residues. Trimming stripped 3 bases from V and 0 bases from J, with 17 bases between. Germline V gives CDR1 SNHLY, CDR2 FYNNEI.

This chain joins TRBV9 and TRBJ1-1; possible D gene TRBD1, 6 bases. From germline, CDR1 is SGDLS and CDR2 YYNGEE. The V end was cut by 3 bases, the J end by 4 bases, with 16 bases between. This CDR3 has 15 amino acids. CDR3 sequence reads: CASSATGKGSTEAFF. CDR3 nucleotides: TGTGCCAGCAGCGCCACAGGGAAGGGTAGCACTGAAGCTTTCTTT.

In this sample, this clone turned up a few times. The chain carries TRBV30 and TRBJ2-7; D is ambiguous. Germline-derived CDR1 and CDR2 are GTSNPN and SVGIG (reference sequence). The V end was cut by 2 bases, the J end by 7 bases, with 9 bases between. This CDR3 region has 11 residues. The CDR3, as DNA: TGTGCCTGGAGTTCTTCCCTGGAGCAGTACTTC. Translated: CAWSSSLEQYF.

This rearrangement joins TRBV4-3 to TRBJ1-5; no firm D call. Trimming shortened V by 1 base and J by 0 bases, and 10 bases separated the two germline ends. This CDR3 comprises 16 residues. CDR1 and CDR2 (germline): LGHNA, YSLEER. CDR3 DNA sequence: TGCGCCAGCAGCCAAGTGATGGGAGGTAGCAATCAGCCCCAGCATTTT. Residues: CASSQVMGGSNQPQHF.

The chain carries TRBV5-1 and TRBJ2-1; D gene ambiguous. Trimming took 1 base from V and 6 from J, leaving 5 bases between them. The CDR3 covers 12 residues. CDR1 SGHRS and CDR2 YFSETQ come from the germline V gene. CDR3 in DNA: TGCGCCAGCAGCTTGCCAACCAATGAGCAGTTCTTC. As protein: CASSLPTNEQFF.

The rearrangement joins TRBV6-1 to TRBJ1-1; D not certain. V was clipped by 2 bases and J by 10 bases, with 8 bases between them. Germline lookup yields CDR1 MNHNS and CDR2 SASEGT. The CDR3 totals 11 residues. The CDR3: CASSERGRAFF. The CDR3 DNA sequence: TGTGCCAGCAGTGAAAGAGGACGAGCTTTCTTT.

This clone has more than one count but fewer than ten. The chain uses TRBV13 and TRBJ1-5, with D possibly being TRBD1 (5 bases). CDR3 length equals 14 residues. Trimming shortened V by 6 bases and J by 4 bases, and 13 bases separated the two germline ends. Germline-derived CDR1 and CDR2 are PRHDT and FYEKMQ (reference sequence). CDR3: CASSERGENQPQHF. DNA of the CDR3: TGTGCCAGCAGTGAACGGGGGGAGAATCAGCCCCAGCATTTT.

This clone has just a few counts. CDR3 region: CSVLGDYGYTF. The CDR3, as DNA: TGCAGCGTTCTGGGGGACTATGGCTACACCTTC. This rearrangement joins TRBV29-1 to TRBJ1-2; D might be TRBD1 (5 bases). Germline CDR1 is SQVTM and CDR2 is ANQGSEA. V lost 5 bases, J lost 3 bases, and 7 bases lay in between. The CDR3 is 11 amino acids.

This clone has a handful of counts. V and J are TRBV29-1 and TRBJ1-2; D gene uncertain. The V and J ends lost 8 bases and 2 bases respectively, with 15 bases between them. CDR1 and CDR2 from the germline V gene are SQVTM and ANQGSEA. The length of the CDR3 is 13 residues. The CDR3 here is CSFTSTENYGYTF. In DNA form, the CDR3 reads TGCAGCTTTACCTCGACCGAGAACTATGGCTACACCTTC.

This chain joins TRBV7-8 and TRBJ2-1, with 9 nucleotides matching TRBD2. This CDR3 contains 15 residues. V dropped 3 bases and J dropped 7; count of bases not matched to a gene: 7. Germline CDR1 reads SGHVS; CDR2 reads FQNEAQ. CDR3 nucleotides: TGTGCCAGCAGCTTGGGGCGGGGGGGTAGAAATGAGCAGTTCTTC. Translating gives CASSLGRGGRNEQFF.

This chain links TRBV2 with TRBJ2-6; D perhaps matches TRBD2 (5 bases). CDR1 and CDR2 from the germline V gene are SNHLY and FYNNEI. V shed 2 bases and J shed 0 bases, with 8 bases lying between them. This CDR3 comprises 16 residues. The CDR3 here is CASSEPTSSGANVLTF. The CDR3 nucleotides are TGTGCCAGCAGTGAACCCACTAGCTCTGGGGCCAACGTCCTGACTTTC.

J is TRBJ2-3 and V is TRBV4-3; unclear D gene. Trimming removed 2 bases from V and 2 bases from J, with 8 bases in between. Germline assignment: CDR1 LGHNA and CDR2 YSLEER. This CDR3 spans 14 amino acids. CDR3 in DNA: TGCGCCAGCAGCCAACGCGGCTCCACAGATACGCAGTATTTT. Protein product: CASSQRGSTDTQYF.

The genes are TRBV11-2 and TRBJ2-1, with 11 nucleotides matching TRBD2. The CDR3 covers 15 residues. V was clipped by 1 base and J by 7 bases; unmatched bases: 3. Germline lookup yields CDR1 SGHAT and CDR2 FQNNGV. The CDR3 is CASSLVSSGGNEQFF. The CDR3 DNA is TGTGCCAGCAGCTTAGTTTCTAGCGGGGGGAATGAGCAGTTCTTC.

The chain has TRBV30 and TRBJ2-3; the D gene could be TRBD1 or TRBD2 (6 bases each). This CDR3 is built from 16 residues. Germline V gene data show CDR1 as GTSNPN and CDR2 as SVGIG (reference sequence). V was trimmed by 0 bases and J by 4 bases, leaving 17 bases between them. The CDR3 coding sequence is TGTGCCTGGAGTGTAGTGTTTGGGGGGCCATCAGATACGCAGTATTTT. This translates into CAWSVVFGGPSDTQYF. The entire variable domain, with the rest obtained from reference TRBV30 and TRBJ2-3, is as follows: SQTIHQWPATLVQPVGSPLSLECTVEGTSNPNLYWYRQAAGRGLQLLFYSVGIGQISSEVPQNLSASRPQDRQFILSSKKLLLSDSGFYLCAWSVVFGGPSDTQYFGPGTRLTVL.

The chain combines TRBV27 with TRBJ1-1, with TRBD1 matching over 10 bases. This CDR3 spans 17 amino acids. V shed 3 bases and J 3 bases; nucleotides not matched to a gene: 10. Germline lookup yields CDR1 MNHEY and CDR2 SMNVEV (reference sequence). The CDR3: CASSFRGTGEAYTEAFF. The DNA of the CDR3 is TGTGCCAGCAGTTTCCGAGGGACAGGGGAGGCGTACACTGAAGCTTTCTTT.

The genes are TRBV4-2 and TRBJ2-2; 10 bases agree with TRBD1. The CDR3 is made up of 19 amino acids. V lost 1 base and J lost 0; bases outside the gene matches: 8. Per germline, CDR1 LGHNA and CDR2 YNFKEQ. As DNA, the CDR3 is TGTGCCAGCAGCCAAGTCATCCGGGACAGGGGAACGAACACCGGGGAGCTGTTTTTT. The encoded protein is CASSQVIRDRGTNTGELFF.

The chain is built from TRBV30 and TRBJ2-7; 8 positions match TRBD1. The CDR3 consists of 15 residues. Per the germline V gene, CDR1 is GTSNPN and CDR2 is SVGIG (reference sequence). J was trimmed by 0 bases and V by 4 bases; bases with no gene match: 8. CDR3 sequence: CAWNARTGNSYEQYF. Written as DNA, the CDR3 is TGTGCCTGGAACGCCCGGACAGGGAACTCCTACGAGCAGTACTTC.

This clone showed up just a few times. The V and J genes are TRBV29-1 and TRBJ1-5; D remains unclear. The length of the CDR3 is 17 residues. Between the trimmed V and J ends, which lost 5 bases and 1 base, there was a span of 21 bases. Germline V gene sequence: CDR1 SQVTM, CDR2 ANQGSEA. CDR3 amino acids: CSVLQRARLVSNQPQHF. The DNA for the CDR3 is TGCAGCGTTCTCCAGAGGGCCAGACTAGTAAGCAATCAGCCCCAGCATTTT. The whole variable domain, remainder taken from reference TRBV29-1 and TRBJ1-5, is SAVISQKPSRDICQRGTSLTIQCQVDSQVTMMFWYRQQPGQSLTLIATANQGSEATYESGFVIDKFPISRPNLTFSTLTVSNMSPEDSSIYLCSVLQRARLVSNQPQHFGDGTRLSIL.

The chain uses TRBV27 and TRBJ1-2; the match to TRBD1 covers 9 bases. The CDR3 is made up of 15 amino acids. Germline CDR1 MNHEY, CDR2 SMNVEV (reference sequence). J lost 2 bases, V lost 6 bases, and 7 bases had no gene match. The CDR3 DNA is TGTGCCAGCAGAATAGCCACAGGGGGCAACTATGGCTACACCTTC. Translated, it gives CASRIATGGNYGYTF.

V gene TRBV4-3 combines with J gene TRBJ2-7; D may be TRBD2 (7 bases). Germline V lookup: CDR1 LGHNA, CDR2 YSLEER. The CDR3 contains 16 residues. Trimming left V 0 bases short and J 2 bases short, with 14 bases between. CDR3 in DNA: TGCGCCAGCAGCCAAGAAGGGGGAGGGCAAGCCTACGAGCAGTACTTC. Translated, it gives CASSQEGGGQAYEQYF.

This clone has a single count. This chain links TRBV27 with TRBJ2-5; D is unclear. Trimming took 2 bases from V and 1 from J, leaving 5 bases between them. The CDR3 contains 13 residues. Germline assignment: CDR1 MNHEY and CDR2 SMNVEV (reference sequence). The CDR3 region has the DNA TGTGCCAGCAGTTTAACGATCCAAGAGACCCAGTACTTC. This translates into CASSLTIQETQYF.

This clone was found once. The CDR3 DNA reads as TGTGCCGTCGGACTTTCGGCCTACGAGCAGTACTTC. Translated, it gives CAVGLSAYEQYF. The chain combines TRBV25-1 with TRBJ2-7; the D gene is possibly TRBD2 (5 bases). Germline V gives CDR1 MGHDK, CDR2 SYGVNS. The V end lost 11 bases, the J end lost 2 bases, and 13 bases lay between the germline ends. The CDR3 extends over 12 amino acids.

The rearrangement uses TRBV9 and TRBJ1-1; D is unclear. The germline V gene has CDR1 SGDLS and CDR2 YYNGEE. The CDR3 is 12 amino acids. V was pared by 0 bases and J by 8 bases, with 8 bases between. CDR3 in amino acids: CASSVGSGEAFF. The CDR3 nucleotides are TGTGCCAGCAGCGTAGGGTCGGGGGAAGCTTTCTTT.

This clone turned up a few times. V usage is TRBV7-2 and J usage is TRBJ2-2; D is possibly TRBD2 (6 bases). CDR1 is SGHTA, CDR2 FQGNSA, per germline. The V gene lost 5 bases and the J gene lost 5 bases, with 18 bases spanning the gap. The CDR3 runs 16 residues. The CDR3 loop reads CASSPGLTLGTGELFF. The CDR3 DNA follows: TGTGCCAGCAGCCCGGGACTTACGTTGGGGACCGGGGAGCTGTTTTTT.

The CDR3 is CAWAGGGKGGETQYF. In DNA, the CDR3 is TGTGCCTGGGCTGGAGGGGGGAAAGGAGGCGAGACCCAGTACTTC. The J gene is TRBJ2-5, the V gene TRBV30; TRBD1 or TRBD2 may be the D gene (6 bases each). The CDR3 is 15 residues long. Between the trimmed V and J ends, which lost 5 bases and 5 bases, there was a span of 21 bases. Germline CDR1 GTSNPN, CDR2 SVGIG (reference sequence).

The DNA of the CDR3 is TGTGCTAGTGCCAGGAGGAACAAGAACACTGAAGCTTTCTTT. Protein: CASARRNKNTEAFF. V usage is TRBV12-5 and J usage is TRBJ1-1; D is unresolved. V was clipped by 7 bases and J by 1 base, with 13 bases between them. From germline, CDR1 is LGHNT and CDR2 FRNRAP. The CDR3 runs to 14 residues. Using reference TRBV12-5 and TRBJ1-1 for the parts outside the CDR3, the full variable domain is DARVTQTPRHKVTEMGQEVTMRCQPILGHNTVFWYRQTMMQGLELLAYFRNRAPLDDSGMPKDRFSAEMPDATLATLKIQPSEPRDSAVYFCASARRNKNTEAFFGQGTRLTVV.

This clone occurred a few times. The J gene is TRBJ2-2, the V gene TRBV10-3; D remains ambiguous. The germline V gene encodes CDR1 ENHRY and CDR2 SYGVKD. The CDR3 runs to 16 residues. V was trimmed by 0 bases and J by 1 base, leaving 9 bases between them. CDR3 DNA sequence: TGTGCCATCAGTGAGTCAATAGTCAAGAACACCGGGGAGCTGTTTTTT. It encodes CAISESIVKNTGELFF.

This clone was observed a few times. Additional DNA sequences in this sample encode the identical CDR3. V gene TRBV19 combines with J gene TRBJ1-1; perhaps TRBD1 as D (5 bases). Germline CDR1 reads LNHDA; CDR2 reads SQIVND (reference sequence). Trimming cost V 1 base and J 5 bases, with 8 bases left between them. The CDR3 is 13 residues long. CDR3 protein: CASSIGGGTEAFF. The CDR3 nucleotides are TGTGCCAGTAGTATAGGTGGGGGGACTGAAGCTTTCTTT. The full variable domain, in which reference TRBV19 and TRBJ1-1 provide the parts outside the CDR3, is DGGITQSPKYLFRKEGQNVTLSCEQNLNHDAMYWYRQDPGQGLRLIYYSQIVNDFQKGDIAEGYSVSREKKESFPLTVTSAQKNPTAFYLCASSIGGGTEAFFGQGTRLTVV.

The rearrangement links TRBV6-6 to TRBJ1-1, with D possibly TRBD1 on 5 matching bases. CDR3 length: 14 amino acids. V was pared by 2 bases and J by 8 bases, with 15 bases between. The germline gives CDR1 MNHNY, CDR2 SVGAGI (reference sequence). The DNA for the CDR3 is TGTGCCAGCAGTTACCCGAGACAGCACCTCGAAGCTTTCTTT. Its translation: CASSYPRQHLEAFF.

This chain connects TRBV7-8 to TRBJ2-3; 9 positions match TRBD1. The CDR3 contains 16 residues. Germline V gene data show CDR1 as SGHVS and CDR2 as FQNEAQ. J gave up 3 bases and V 5 bases, and 9 bases lay outside the gene matches. The CDR3 here is CASSITGTGSTDTQYF. Here the CDR3 DNA reads TGTGCCAGCAGCATTACCGGGACAGGGTCAACAGATACGCAGTATTTT.